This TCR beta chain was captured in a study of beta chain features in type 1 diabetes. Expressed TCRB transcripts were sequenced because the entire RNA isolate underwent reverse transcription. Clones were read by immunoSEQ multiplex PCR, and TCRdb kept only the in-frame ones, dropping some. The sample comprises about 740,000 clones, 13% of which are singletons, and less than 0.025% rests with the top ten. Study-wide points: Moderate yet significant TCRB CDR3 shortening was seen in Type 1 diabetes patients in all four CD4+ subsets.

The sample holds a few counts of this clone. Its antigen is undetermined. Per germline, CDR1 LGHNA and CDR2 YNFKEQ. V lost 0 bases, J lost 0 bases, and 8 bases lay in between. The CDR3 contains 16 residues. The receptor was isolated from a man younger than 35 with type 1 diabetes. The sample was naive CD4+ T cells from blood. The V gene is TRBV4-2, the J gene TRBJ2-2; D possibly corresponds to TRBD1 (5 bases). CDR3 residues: CASSQELGANTGELFF. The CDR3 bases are TGTGCCAGCAGCCAAGAGCTAGGGGCGAACACCGGGGAGCTGTTTTTT.